These T cell receptor beta chains were read from a single sample in a study of shared clonotypes between healthy human individuals. Generated by immunoSEQ multiplex PCR, the TCRdb table keeps only in-frame clones and is missing some. The table records roughly 1.4 million clones, 98% of them present only once. Source material: naive CD4+ T cells sorted from blood. The receptors derive from a man aged 25-45 years in good health. The CDR3 runs from the conserved cysteine through the conserved F or W. D genes are given only for firm matches. Part of the rows lack a size; the others show once, few, many or a class for expanded clones.

v_gene: TRBV6-6
len: 12
d_gene: .
j_gene: TRBJ2-3
abundance: .
CDR3nt: TGTGCCACCGATGGGGGGTCAGATACGCAGTATTTT
CDR3aa: CATDGGSDTQYF

v_gene: TRBV28
len: 16
d_gene: .
j_gene: TRBJ1-5
abundance: .
CDR3nt: TGTGCCAGCAGTTTAGGCGGCAGGGGAACCCATCAGCCCCAGCATTTT
CDR3aa: CASSLGGRGTHQPQHF

v_gene: TRBV5-1
len: 14
d_gene: .
j_gene: TRBJ2-1
abundance: .
CDR3nt: TGCGCCAGCAGTCAGGACAGCTCCTACAATGAGCAGTTCTTC
CDR3aa: CASSQDSSYNEQFF

v_gene: TRBV25-1
len: 13
d_gene: .
j_gene: TRBJ2-3
abundance: once
CDR3nt: TGTGCCAGCAGTTTTGCTAGCACAGATACGCAGTATTTT
CDR3aa: CASSFASTDTQYF

v_gene: TRBV28
len: 13
d_gene: .
j_gene: TRBJ2-5
abundance: .
CDR3nt: TGTGCCAGCAGTTTCCAGGGGTTGGAGACCCAGTACTTC
CDR3aa: CASSFQGLETQYF

v_gene: TRBV7-2
len: 14
d_gene: .
j_gene: TRBJ2-7
abundance: .
CDR3nt: TGTGCCAGCAGCTTGTCTGCAGGGTCGGGGGAGCAGTACTTC
CDR3aa: CASSLSAGSGEQYF

v_gene: TRBV25-1
len: 13
d_gene: .
j_gene: TRBJ1-2
abundance: .
CDR3nt: TGTGCCAGCAGTGGACCGGGCCAACTGGGCTACACCTTC
CDR3aa: CASSGPGQLGYTF

v_gene: TRBV7-2
len: 17
d_gene: TRBD2
j_gene: TRBJ2-1
abundance: .
CDR3nt: TGTGCCAGCAGCATCCGGACTAGCGGGAACTCCTACAATGAGCAGTTCTTC
CDR3aa: CASSIRTSGNSYNEQFF

v_gene: TRBV18
len: 13
d_gene: .
j_gene: TRBJ2-2
abundance: .
CDR3nt: TGTGCCAGTCAGACAGCGAACACCGGGGAGCTGTTTTTT
CDR3aa: CASQTANTGELFF

v_gene: TRBV7-9
len: 13
d_gene: .
j_gene: TRBJ2-7
abundance: .
CDR3nt: TGTGCCAGCAGCCCCAGCCCGGGATACGAGCAGTACTTC
CDR3aa: CASSPSPGYEQYF

v_gene: TRBV30
len: 17
d_gene: TRBD2
j_gene: TRBJ2-7
abundance: .
CDR3nt: TGTGCCTGGAGTGTAAAGAGGACTAGCGCTATCCGAGCCGAGCAGTACTTC
CDR3aa: CAWSVKRTSAIRAEQYF

v_gene: TRBV18
len: 16
d_gene: .
j_gene: TRBJ2-7
abundance: .
CDR3nt: TGTGCCAGCTCACCGTTGGGGGCCCCTACCCCCTACGAGCAGTACTTC
CDR3aa: CASSPLGAPTPYEQYF

v_gene: TRBV19
len: 15
d_gene: TRBD1
j_gene: TRBJ1-1
abundance: .
CDR3nt: TGTGCCAGTAGTAAGGGACAGGGGCTCAACACTGAAGCTTTCTTT
CDR3aa: CASSKGQGLNTEAFF

v_gene: TRBV7-2
len: 18
d_gene: TRBD1
j_gene: TRBJ2-5
abundance: .
CDR3nt: TGTGCCAGCAGCTTAACCGGGACAGGGTTGGGTAGACAAGAGACCCAGTACTTC
CDR3aa: CASSLTGTGLGRQETQYF

v_gene: TRBV7-9
len: 18
d_gene: TRBD1
j_gene: TRBJ1-5
abundance: .
CDR3nt: TGTGCCAGCAGTCCGGAAGCCCCCAGGGGGCGATTCACTCAGCCCCAGCATTTT
CDR3aa: CASSPEAPRGRFTQPQHF

v_gene: TRBV7-2
len: 15
d_gene: TRBD2
j_gene: TRBJ2-7
abundance: .
CDR3nt: TGTGCCAGCAGCTCCCCGCTGAGCGGGAGGTACGAGCAGTACTTC
CDR3aa: CASSSPLSGRYEQYF

v_gene: TRBV2
len: 13
d_gene: .
j_gene: TRBJ2-3
abundance: .
CDR3nt: TGTGCCAGCAGTTCCGACCTAGCAGATACGCAGTATTTT
CDR3aa: CASSSDLADTQYF

v_gene: TRBV19
len: 13
d_gene: TRBD1
j_gene: TRBJ2-2
abundance: .
CDR3nt: TGTGCCAGCCGGGACAGAAACACCGGGGAGCTGTTTTTT
CDR3aa: CASRDRNTGELFF

v_gene: TRBV15
len: 16
d_gene: TRBD2
j_gene: TRBJ2-5
abundance: .
CDR3nt: TGTGCCACCAGCAGTCGGCTAGCGGGAACGCAAGAGACCCAGTACTTC
CDR3aa: CATSSRLAGTQETQYF

v_gene: TRBV7-8
len: 18
d_gene: TRBD2
j_gene: TRBJ2-1
abundance: .
CDR3nt: TGTGCCAGCAGCTGGGGGAGTAGCGGGAGGGAGACGGGGAATGAGCAGTTCTTC
CDR3aa: CASSWGSSGRETGNEQFF

v_gene: TRBV11-3
len: 15
d_gene: TRBD1
j_gene: TRBJ2-1
abundance: .
CDR3nt: TGTGCCAGCAGCTTAGCTAGGACAGGCGACAATGAGCAGTTCTTC
CDR3aa: CASSLARTGDNEQFF

v_gene: TRBV5-5
len: 15
d_gene: .
j_gene: TRBJ2-2
abundance: .
CDR3nt: TGTGCCAGCAGCGGCCAGGCATCGAACACCGGGGAGCTGTTTTTT
CDR3aa: CASSGQASNTGELFF

v_gene: TRBV20-1
len: 10
d_gene: .
j_gene: TRBJ1-4
abundance: .
CDR3nt: TGCAGTGTACGGAATGAAAAACTGTTTTTT
CDR3aa: CSVRNEKLFF

v_gene: TRBV4-1
len: 16
d_gene: .
j_gene: TRBJ2-3
abundance: .
CDR3nt: TGCGCCAGCAGCCAGGCCGGCCCGGGGAAAACAGATACGCAGTATTTT
CDR3aa: CASSQAGPGKTDTQYF

v_gene: TRBV11-3
len: 15
d_gene: .
j_gene: TRBJ2-7
abundance: .
CDR3nt: TGTGCCAGCAGCTTAGGGGACACGGGGACCTACGAGCAGTACTTC
CDR3aa: CASSLGDTGTYEQYF

v_gene: TRBV18
len: 13
d_gene: .
j_gene: TRBJ1-5
abundance: .
CDR3nt: TGTGCCAGCTCACCCTCAGGGTACCAGCCCCAGCATTTT
CDR3aa: CASSPSGYQPQHF

v_gene: TRBV29-1
len: 11
d_gene: .
j_gene: TRBJ1-2
abundance: .
CDR3nt: TGCAGCGTTGATACGCCGGGGAGCTACACCTTC
CDR3aa: CSVDTPGSYTF

v_gene: TRBV9
len: 12
d_gene: .
j_gene: TRBJ2-3
abundance: .
CDR3nt: TGTGCCAGCAGCGTAGCCGGGGGTACGCAGTATTTT
CDR3aa: CASSVAGGTQYF

v_gene: TRBV7-9
len: 13
d_gene: .
j_gene: TRBJ1-2
abundance: .
CDR3nt: TGTGCCAGCAGCTTAGTTATGGGAAGAGGCTACACCTTC
CDR3aa: CASSLVMGRGYTF

v_gene: TRBV29-1
len: 14
d_gene: TRBD1
j_gene: TRBJ2-7
abundance: .
CDR3nt: TGCAGCGTTTCTGGGGGACAGAATACCTACGAGCAGTACTTC
CDR3aa: CSVSGGQNTYEQYF

v_gene: TRBV27
len: 13
d_gene: .
j_gene: TRBJ1-2
abundance: .
CDR3nt: TGTGCCAGCAGTATCCCAGGGCTACCCGGCTACACCTTC
CDR3aa: CASSIPGLPGYTF

v_gene: TRBV5-1
len: 16
d_gene: TRBD1
j_gene: TRBJ1-2
abundance: .
CDR3nt: TGCGCCAGCAGCACCTGGACAGGGGACGATTCCTATGGCTACACCTTC
CDR3aa: CASSTWTGDDSYGYTF

v_gene: TRBV19
len: 11
d_gene: .
j_gene: TRBJ2-1
abundance: .
CDR3nt: TGTGCCAGTAGTAATCGCAATGAGCAGTTCTTC
CDR3aa: CASSNRNEQFF

v_gene: TRBV2
len: 12
d_gene: .
j_gene: TRBJ2-7
abundance: .
CDR3nt: TGTGCCAGCAATCCGGACAGCTACGAGCAGTACTTC
CDR3aa: CASNPDSYEQYF

v_gene: TRBV14
len: 15
d_gene: TRBD1
j_gene: TRBJ2-7
abundance: .
CDR3nt: TGTGCCAGCAGCCAAGCCGGGACAGGGGTTTACGAGCAGTACTTC
CDR3aa: CASSQAGTGVYEQYF

v_gene: TRBV5-4
len: 16
d_gene: TRBD1
j_gene: TRBJ1-1
abundance: .
CDR3nt: TGTGCCAGCAGCTTACCACCGACAGGGATGTCCACTGAAGCTTTCTTT
CDR3aa: CASSLPPTGMSTEAFF

v_gene: TRBV29-1
len: 11
d_gene: .
j_gene: TRBJ2-3
abundance: .
CDR3nt: TGCAGCGTTGTAATAGCGGATACGCAGTATTTT
CDR3aa: CSVVIADTQYF

v_gene: TRBV2
len: 13
d_gene: .
j_gene: TRBJ2-2
abundance: .
CDR3nt: TGTGCCAGTCGGATTACAGGGTCCGGGGAGCTGTTTTTT
CDR3aa: CASRITGSGELFF

v_gene: TRBV28
len: 13
d_gene: .
j_gene: TRBJ1-5
abundance: .
CDR3nt: TGTGCCAGCAGTTTACTGGGCGAGCAGCCCCAGCATTTT
CDR3aa: CASSLLGEQPQHF

v_gene: TRBV28
len: 17
d_gene: TRBD2
j_gene: TRBJ2-1
abundance: once
CDR3nt: TGTGCCAGCTGGGACGGGTGGGTGACTAGCGAAACAGGGAGCCAGTTCTTC
CDR3aa: CASWDGWVTSETGSQFF

v_gene: TRBV27
len: 16
d_gene: TRBD2
j_gene: TRBJ2-7
abundance: .
CDR3nt: TGTGCCAGCAGTTTATTGCGGGGGGCTCCGGCATACGAGCAGTACTTC
CDR3aa: CASSLLRGAPAYEQYF

v_gene: TRBV28
len: 15
d_gene: .
j_gene: TRBJ2-3
abundance: .
CDR3nt: TGTGCCTCTTCTGAGGTGGGGGCCACCACAGATACGCAGTATTTT
CDR3aa: CASSEVGATTDTQYF

v_gene: TRBV7-2
len: 14
d_gene: .
j_gene: TRBJ1-2
abundance: .
CDR3nt: TGTGCCAGCAGCTTACGACAGGAAAACTATGGCTACACCTTC
CDR3aa: CASSLRQENYGYTF

v_gene: TRBV19
len: 16
d_gene: .
j_gene: TRBJ1-3
abundance: .
CDR3nt: TGTGCCAGTAGTATTGGCGTTCGCAGCTCTGGAAACACCATATATTTT
CDR3aa: CASSIGVRSSGNTIYF

v_gene: TRBV11-3
len: 14
d_gene: TRBD1
j_gene: TRBJ2-7
abundance: .
CDR3nt: TGTGCCAGCAGCGAGGGACAGGGGTACTACGAGCAGTACTTC
CDR3aa: CASSEGQGYYEQYF

v_gene: TRBV9
len: 14
d_gene: .
j_gene: TRBJ2-7
abundance: .
CDR3nt: TGTGCCAGCAGCGTAGATGGGGCCTCCTACGAGCAGTACTTC
CDR3aa: CASSVDGASYEQYF

v_gene: TRBV29-1
len: 14
d_gene: TRBD1
j_gene: TRBJ2-7
abundance: .
CDR3nt: TGCAGCGTTTTACAGGCAGGGGGCTTCTACGAGCAGTACTTC
CDR3aa: CSVLQAGGFYEQYF

v_gene: TRBV7-8
len: 12
d_gene: .
j_gene: TRBJ1-5
abundance: .
CDR3nt: TGTGCCAGCAGCGGATACGTCCCGCCCCAGCATTTT
CDR3aa: CASSGYVPPQHF

v_gene: TRBV6-5
len: 12
d_gene: .
j_gene: TRBJ1-1
abundance: .
CDR3nt: TGTGCCAGCAGCACAACCAGGGCAGAAGCTTTCTTT
CDR3aa: CASSTTRAEAFF

v_gene: TRBV28
len: 15
d_gene: .
j_gene: TRBJ2-6
abundance: .
CDR3nt: TGTGCCAGCCGACATCAAAGCTCTGGGGCCAACGTCCTGACTTTC
CDR3aa: CASRHQSSGANVLTF

v_gene: TRBV5-8
len: 15
d_gene: TRBD2
j_gene: TRBJ2-1
abundance: .
CDR3nt: TGTGCCAGCAGCTTGATTCTAGCGGCCTACAATGAGCAGTTCTTC
CDR3aa: CASSLILAAYNEQFF

v_gene: TRBV28
len: 15
d_gene: .
j_gene: TRBJ1-4
abundance: .
CDR3nt: TGTGCCAGCAGTCCCCAGTTGGGGACGAATGAAAAACTGTTTTTT
CDR3aa: CASSPQLGTNEKLFF

v_gene: TRBV13
len: 11
d_gene: .
j_gene: TRBJ1-2
abundance: .
CDR3nt: TGTGCCAGCTCGACTGTGGATGGCTACACCTTC
CDR3aa: CASSTVDGYTF

v_gene: TRBV25-1
len: 15
d_gene: .
j_gene: TRBJ1-5
abundance: .
CDR3nt: TGTGCCAGCAGGCGGGGGCAGGGTGACGATCAGCCCCAGCATTTT
CDR3aa: CASRRGQGDDQPQHF